This T cell receptor beta chain derives from a study of T cell responses to AZD1222 COVID-19 vaccine (dated by TCRdb to about 2021). Describing the broader study: A total of over 230 trial participants underwent TCR sequencing, of whom roughly 210 had received two doses of AZD1222 and approximately 26 had received two doses of the MenACWY control vaccine. Trial participants were enrolled into age subgroups of 18-55, 56-69 and 70-plus years, which contained about 150, 27 and 61 TCR-sequenced participants, respectively.

Here is what the overall study found, with its caveats: CD4 TCRs associated with the vaccine covered the entire spike protein, and the dominant responses were in regions 160-218 and 743-854. In the small 56-69-year group, the increase in depth fell short of significance, most likely because of low power. Conclusions about previously exposed vaccinees are limited because only six or seven AZD1222 recipients were SARS-CoV-2 seropositive at baseline. No day 14 peak-response samples were available, so repertoires were characterized only after the peak T cell response. Participants were mostly white British and included more females than males, and it was suggested by the authors that clonal diversity may have been underestimated. Nearly half of unique spike-specific TCRs reportedly recognized epitopes outside regions mutated in the B.1.351 and B.1.1.7 variants. A significant rise in spike-specific TCR breadth and depth was observed after two AZD1222 doses relative to day 0 and relative to MenACWY recipients.

V is pruned by 5 bases and J by 4 bases, leaving 3 bases of the junction without a gene match. The CDR3 contains 15 residues, cysteine and phenylalanine counted. Only the CDR3 DNA stays, 45 bases, in frame from base 1. In the germline V gene, CDR1 corresponds to SGHTA and CDR2 to FQGTGA. The CDR3 regions of human TCRbeta chains were subjected to immunosequencing. The authors' analysis ran thus. TCRs in the repertoires were compared against a reference library of SARS-CoV-2-specific TCRs that had been generated with the MIRA antigen-specificity platform. Breadth meant the fraction of unique TCRs that were SARS-CoV-2-associated, whereas depth meant the fraction of total T cells that were SARS-CoV-2-associated. Using the MIRA data, each spike-specific TCR was assigned both to the spike region to which the TCR was reactive and to a CD4 or CD8 class. Log10-transformed breadth and depth values were compared by one-way ANOVA with Sidak's multiple comparisons tests. TCRdb's version of the immuneACCESS table is confined to in-frame rearrangements and falls short of the full clone set. An unresolved V gene accounts for under half of the shortfall where checked; the remainder is of unknown origin. That table is the source of V, J and clone size, and D and trimming were worked out from the DNA. The sample table records over 150,000 clones; 86% of these occur just once. The ten largest clonotypes hold approximately 5.1% of the sample.

Concerning this clone itself: Its specific antigen is unknown. Qualities for individual bases were not recorded, and no much larger clone is one base off.

The sample's time point label, decoded: baseline before first vaccination. The treatment or condition label for this specimen denotes: meningococcal conjugate vaccine given as trial control. Vaccinee samples came from UK trials COV001 and COV002, including a single-blind randomized controlled phase 2/3 trial of AZD1222 (ChAdOx1 nCoV-19) in healthy adults. Trial participant PBMC samples were collected at day 0 and day 28 after the second dose for TCRbeta chain sequencing. The chain is encoded by TRBV7-3 joined to TRBJ2-1, with 12 junctional bases fitting TRBD2. This TCR was recovered from an adult in good health. Source: peripheral blood, taken on day 0 of MenACWY control vaccination. The CDR3 sequence is CASSPGTSGYNEQFF. The DNA sequence is given as TGTGCCAGCAGCCCCGGGACTAGCGGGTACAATGAGCAGTTCTTC. Full variable domain (CDR3 extended with the reference TRBV7-3 and TRBJ2-1 proteins): GAGVSQTPSNKVTEKGKYVELRCDPISGHTALYWYRQSLGQGPEFLIYFQGTGAADDSGLPNDRFFAVRPEGSVSTLKIQRTERGDSAVYLCASSPGTSGYNEQFFGPGTRLTVL.